Presented here are 9 T cell receptor beta chains from one specimen sequenced in a study of blood T cells in healthy people across ages. A second PCR of roughly 7 to 11 cycles used a sample-barcoded 5' primer and a J-beta primer mix. TCRdb redid the calling of the 5' RACE reads with MiXCR, one entry per CDR3 protein. The sample has roughly 2 million distinct CDR3 sequences, about 50% seen once. Sequencing input: blood. These receptors were taken from a woman between 40 and 50 years old in good health.

This clonotype was counted between two and nine times. The chain couples TRBV20-1 to TRBJ1-1; D may be TRBD1 (6 bases). Germline CDR1 reads DFQATT; CDR2 reads SNEGSKA (reference sequence). Trimming pared 1 base from V and 4 bases from J, leaving 13 bases between. The CDR3 has 14 residues. The CDR3 nucleotides read TGCAGTGCTAGAGTGTCTCAGGGGACCACTGAAGCTTTCTTT. Its protein product is CSARVSQGTTEAFF.

This clonotype was found a few times. This chain joins TRBV10-3 and TRBJ2-1; D is perhaps TRBD1 (6 bases). Germline CDR1 ENHRY, CDR2 SYGVKD. This CDR3 is built from 16 residues. The V end lost 0 bases, the J end lost 5 bases, and 14 bases lay between the germline ends. The CDR3 DNA follows: TGTGCCATCAGTGAGTCTTACCCAGGGGCCAACAATGAGCAGTTCTTC. Translated, it gives CAISESYPGANNEQFF.

This chain uses TRBV3-1 with TRBJ2-3; D not certain. Germline loops: CDR1 LGHDT, CDR2 YNNKEL (reference sequence). CDR3 length: 13 residues. V was clipped by 2 bases and J by 12 bases, with 15 bases between them. The CDR3 sequence: CASSQFEAVTQYF. The CDR3 bases are TGTGCCAGCAGCCAATTCGAGGCCGTCACCCAGTATTTT.

V and J are TRBV6-1 and TRBJ2-1; 7 nucleotides line up with TRBD1. Losses at the gene ends were 11 bases for V and 5 bases for J; bases not matched to a gene: 6. The CDR3 extends over 12 amino acids. The germline V gene has CDR1 MNHNS and CDR2 SASEGT. CDR3: CACGQVNNEQFF. The CDR3 region has the DNA TGTGCCTGCGGACAGGTAAACAATGAGCAGTTCTTC.

The rearrangement uses TRBV4-3 and TRBJ2-1, with D perhaps being TRBD1 or TRBD2 (5 bases each). The DNA end is more similar to TRBJ2-7, so the J call may be wrong. The CDR3 has 17 amino acids. Per the germline V gene, CDR1 is LGHNA and CDR2 is YSLEER. CDR3 DNA: TGCGCCAGCAGCCAAGGAAAGGGGCGACTACCAAACAATGAGCAGTACTTC. Its protein product is CASSQGKGRLPNNEQYF.

This clonotype was seen only once. CDR3 nucleotide sequence: TGTGCCAGCAGCTCGAAACAGGTACAAGAGACCCAGTACTTC. It specifies CASSSKQVQETQYF. The rearrangement links TRBV7-2 to TRBJ2-5; D possibly corresponds to TRBD1 (5 bases). CDR3 length: 14 residues. Germline-derived CDR1 and CDR2 are SGHTA and FQGNSA. Between the trimmed V and J ends, which lost 4 bases and 2 bases, there was a span of 11 bases.

The V call is TRBV4-1, the J call TRBJ1-1; D gene uncertain. Per germline, CDR1 MGHRA and CDR2 YSYEKL. The CDR3 loop spans 16 amino acids. V lost 1 base, J lost 0 bases, and 12 bases lay in between. CDR3 sequence (DNA): TGCGCCAGCAGCCAAGCGGCAGGCTCCCTGAACACTGAAGCTTTCTTT. Its translation is CASSQAAGSLNTEAFF.

V usage is TRBV28 and J usage is TRBJ2-3; 10 positions match TRBD1. The ends lost 6 bases at V and 6 bases at J; junction bases unmatched: 9. This CDR3 contains 15 residues. Germline CDR1 is MDHEN and CDR2 is SYDVKM. The CDR3 DNA reads TGTGCCAGCAGATTTCAGGACAGGGGGACGGATACGCAGTATTTT. Protein sequence: CASRFQDRGTDTQYF. Using reference TRBV28 and TRBJ2-3 for the parts outside the CDR3, the full variable domain is DVKVTQSSRYLVKRTGEKVFLECVQDMDHENMFWYRQDPGLGLRLIYFSYDVKMKEKGDIPEGYSVSREKKERFSLILESASTNQTSMYLCASRFQDRGTDTQYFGPGTRLTVL.

The rearrangement joins TRBV27 to TRBJ2-1, with 8 bases that match TRBD2. With V trimmed by 0 bases and J by 5 bases, 3 bases remained unmatched. Germline values: CDR1 MNHEY, CDR2 SMNVEV (reference sequence). The CDR3 has 15 residues. The CDR3 sequence is CASSLSSGENNEQFF. DNA of the CDR3: TGTGCCAGCAGTTTATCTAGCGGGGAGAACAATGAGCAGTTCTTC.